The 20 T cell receptor beta chains below all came from one sample that was sequenced in a study of T-cell reconstitution after alpha-beta-depleted transplantation in children. TCRbeta library preparation incorporated unique molecular identifiers. TCRdb used MiXCR to reprocess the PCR reads, holding one entry per CDR3 protein. The sample consists of approximately 83,000 distinct CDR3 sequences, 10% to 15% of them appearing once. The specimen comprised PBMCs from the stem cell graft donor, sampled from the stem cell graft. The origin of the receptors is a human donor who donated a stem cell graft to a child with inherited bone marrow failure.

This clonotype was counted between two and nine times. The chain has TRBV5-1 and TRBJ2-5; D is possibly TRBD2 (6 bases). Between the trimmed V and J ends, which lost 9 bases and 4 bases, there was a span of 16 bases. The CDR3 extends over 13 amino acids. The germline gives CDR1 SGHRS, CDR2 YFSETQ. The CDR3 protein is CATSGEDLETQYF. The DNA for the CDR3 is TGCGCCACCTCGGGGGAGGACCTAGAGACCCAGTACTTC.

This clonotype was recorded many times. The germline gene is not matched at one end of the junction; a read error may be the cause. The chain employs TRBV29-1 and TRBJ1-2, with 8 bases lining up with TRBD1. The length of the CDR3 is 14 residues. Germline CDR1 reads SQVTM; CDR2 reads ANQGSEA. The CDR3 spells CIVEILTGDYGYTF. CDR3 coding DNA: TGCATCGTTGAGATCCTGACAGGGGACTATGGCTACACCTTC.

V and J are TRBV28 and TRBJ2-1; 14 bases align to TRBD2. Losses at the gene ends were 3 bases for V and 2 bases for J; bases not matched to a gene: 12. The CDR3 totals 20 residues. Per germline, CDR1 MDHEN and CDR2 SYDVKM. Here the CDR3 reads CASSFRRLAGGQGTYNEQFF. The CDR3 nucleotides read TGTGCCAGCAGTTTCCGCCGACTAGCGGGAGGGCAGGGGACCTACAATGAGCAGTTCTTC.

This clonotype is judged medium-sized. The chain carries TRBV7-3 and TRBJ1-1, with no clear D. CDR1 is SGHTA and CDR2 is FQGTGA in the germline V gene. V was cut by 0 bases and J by 1 base, with 9 bases left in between. This CDR3 is built from 15 residues. CDR3 DNA: TGTGCCAGCAGCTTAACGCTCGTAGGGAACACTGAAGCTTTCTTT. Protein sequence: CASSLTLVGNTEAFF.

This clonotype was detected only a few times. The chain is built from TRBV7-2 and TRBJ2-7; 7 nucleotides agree with TRBD2. The CDR3 runs 14 residues. V trimming: 2 bases; J trimming: 5 bases; junction bases outside the gene matches: 6. Germline V CDR1 and CDR2: SGHTA, FQGNSA. Here the CDR3 reads CASSLLSGRDEQYF. In nucleotides, the CDR3 is TGTGCCAGCAGCTTACTCTCGGGGAGGGACGAGCAGTACTTC.

V usage is TRBV29-1 and J usage is TRBJ1-1; a weak D match, TRBD1 (5 bases). The CDR3 is 12 amino acids. The V gene's germline CDR1 is SQVTM and CDR2 ANQGSEA. Trimming stripped 4 bases from V and 4 bases from J, with 10 bases between. DNA of the CDR3: TGCAGCGTTGGCGTGGGGGGCACTGAAGCTTTCTTT. Amino acids: CSVGVGGTEAFF.

The chain joins TRBV20-1 to TRBJ1-5, with TRBD1 as a possible D gene (6 bases). The V end was cut by 6 bases, the J end by 3 bases, with 15 bases between. CDR3 size: 14 residues. The germline V gene encodes CDR1 DFQATT and CDR2 SNEGSKA (reference sequence). The CDR3 nucleotides read TGCAGTGCCACCCGAGGGGGGATCAATCAGCCCCAGCATTTT. This translates into CSATRGGINQPQHF.

The table lists this clonotype with many counts. This chain connects TRBV29-1 to TRBJ1-4; no reliable D call. This CDR3 has 13 amino acids. CDR1 and CDR2 from the germline V gene are SQVTM and ANQGSEA. Trimming removed 5 bases from V and 8 bases from J, with 15 bases in between. The DNA of the CDR3 is TGCAGCGTTCTATATCTAGGCGGGGAAAAACTGTTTTTT. It specifies CSVLYLGGEKLFF.

This clonotype was seen at least ten times. V usage is TRBV3-1 and J usage is TRBJ2-3; D unresolved. The V end was cut by 1 base, the J end by 4 bases, with 18 bases between. The germline V gene encodes CDR1 LGHDT and CDR2 YNNKEL (reference sequence). This CDR3 contains 17 residues. CDR3 amino acids: CASSQGTEGSWSDTQYF. CDR3 coding DNA: TGTGCCAGCAGCCAAGGTACAGAAGGTAGTTGGTCAGATACGCAGTATTTT.

The table lists this clonotype with many counts. CDR3 in DNA: TGCAGTGCGCCTCATCGACAGGTGAACACTGAAGCTTTCTTT. This gives the protein CSAPHRQVNTEAFF. The V call is TRBV20-1, the J call TRBJ1-1, with D possibly TRBD1 on 6 matching bases. V was cut by 6 bases and J by 0 bases, with 14 bases left in between. This CDR3 has 14 residues. The germline CDR1 and CDR2 sequences are DFQATT and SNEGSKA (reference sequence).

The rearrangement joins TRBV7-2 to TRBJ1-5, with D unresolved. V lost 1 base, J lost 7 bases, and 14 bases lay in between. The germline V gene encodes CDR1 SGHTA and CDR2 FQGNSA. The CDR3 contains 15 residues. The CDR3 sequence is CASSLVEAREQPQHF. In DNA, the CDR3 is TGTGCCAGCAGCTTAGTAGAGGCCCGAGAACAGCCCCAGCATTTT.

The J gene is TRBJ1-1, the V gene TRBV18; TRBD1 might be the D (5 bases). Trimming cost V 0 bases and J 5 bases, with 13 bases left between them. This CDR3 has 15 residues. Germline CDR1 is KGHSH and CDR2 is LQKENI. The CDR3 nucleotides are TGTGCCAGCTCACCACCCCCGGGGGGACGGACTGAAGCTTTCTTT. Translated: CASSPPPGGRTEAFF. The complete variable domain, with remaining parts taken from reference TRBV18 and TRBJ1-1, reads NAGVMQNPRHLVRRRGQEARLRCSPMKGHSHVYWYRQLPEEGLKFMVYLQKENIIDESGMPKERFSAEFPKEGPSILRIQQVVRGDSAAYFCASSPPPGGRTEAFFGQGTRLTVV.

This clonotype was seen ten or more times. The chain couples TRBV7-9 to TRBJ2-5; D is perhaps TRBD1 or TRBD2 (5 bases each). This CDR3 spans 15 amino acids. Germline V gene lookup returns CDR1 SEHNR and CDR2 FQNEAQ (reference sequence). Trimming shortened V by 8 bases and J by 1 base, and 17 bases separated the two germline ends. In nucleotides, the CDR3 is TGTGCCAGCGCCCACCCCGAGGGGCCCCAAGAGACCCAGTACTTC. Its protein is CASAHPEGPQETQYF.

This clonotype was picked up many times. The chain uses TRBV5-1 and TRBJ2-2, with D possibly called TRBD1 or TRBD2 (5 bases each). V lost 4 bases to trimming and J lost 2 bases, with 15 bases between them. The V gene's germline CDR1 is SGHRS and CDR2 YFSETQ. This CDR3 is built from 16 residues. Here the CDR3 reads CASSNRDLVNTGELFF. The CDR3 region has the DNA TGCGCCAGCAGCAACCGGGACCTTGTTAACACCGGGGAGCTGTTTTTT.

In this sample, this clonotype turned up many times. The V and J genes are TRBV6-5 and TRBJ1-6, with D possibly matching TRBD1 (5 bases). Germline V gives CDR1 MNHEY, CDR2 SVGAGI. V gave up 4 bases and J gave up 7 bases, with 17 bases separating them. The CDR3 consists of 16 residues. The CDR3 nucleotides read TGTGCCAGCAGTTCTCAAACCGGGACGGAGAATTCACCCCTCCACTTT. Translation gives CASSSQTGTENSPLHF.

This clonotype was picked up many times. The genes are TRBV19 and TRBJ2-5; no clear D gene. Germline CDR1 and CDR2: LNHDA and SQIVND (reference sequence). V was cut by 3 bases and J by 2 bases, with 4 bases left in between. CDR3 length: 12 residues. CDR3 amino acids: CASSMGQETQYF. The CDR3 DNA reads as TGTGCCAGTAGTATGGGTCAAGAGACCCAGTACTTC. The full variable domain, completed using reference TRBV19 and TRBJ2-5, is DGGITQSPKYLFRKEGQNVTLSCEQNLNHDAMYWYRQDPGQGLRLIYYSQIVNDFQKGDIAEGYSVSREKKESFPLTVTSAQKNPTAFYLCASSMGQETQYFGPGTRLLVL.

This clonotype was observed many times. The chain recombines TRBV24-1 with TRBJ1-3, with no clear D. V gave up 3 bases and J gave up 2 bases, with 1 base separating them. Germline CDR1 and CDR2: KGHDR and SFDVKD. This CDR3 comprises 12 residues. The CDR3 spells CATSDAGNTIYF. In DNA form, the CDR3 reads TGTGCCACCAGTGATGCTGGAAACACCATATATTTT.

This clonotype was observed many times. The chain is built from TRBV6-2 or TRBV6-3 and TRBJ2-1, with 7 positions matching TRBD1. Germline CDR1 reads MNHEY; CDR2 reads SVGEGT. The CDR3 spans 15 residues. V was clipped by 5 bases and J by 2 bases; unmatched bases: 6. CDR3 protein: CASSQGQAAYNEQFF. The CDR3 region has the DNA TGTGCCAGCAGTCAAGGACAGGCAGCCTACAATGAGCAGTTCTTC.

Many counts were recorded for this clonotype. At one of its ends the junction is not consistent with the germline gene, which may arise from a read error. This chain uses TRBV20-1 with TRBJ1-2; no clear D. This CDR3 has 12 amino acids. From germline, CDR1 is DFQATT and CDR2 SNEGSKA (reference sequence). The CDR3 DNA reads as TGCAGTGCTATCTACCAGGTTCCCTTCCGTTTCTTC. Amino acids: CSAIYQVPFRFF.

This clonotype has only a few counts. The rearrangement links TRBV6-2 or TRBV6-3 to TRBJ2-3; the D is unclear. Germline values: CDR1 MNHEY, CDR2 SVGEGT. Trimming took off 5 bases at V and 9 bases at J, with 9 bases between the two ends. This CDR3 has 11 residues. CDR3 region: CASSRSITQYF. CDR3 sequence (DNA): TGTGCCAGCAGTAGATCCATCACGCAGTATTTT.